The 28 T cell receptor beta chains in this list originate from one sample, sequenced in a study of spatial heterogeneity in lung cancer. TCRdb reanalysed the 5' RACE reads using MiXCR and keeps one entry per CDR3 protein. This repertoire shows about 92,000 distinct CDR3 sequences, about 12% found once; its top ten account for under 50%. As for time point: sample taken at primary tumor resection. Sequenced here: PBMCs, sampled at surgery. The source is a male donor with early-stage non-small cell lung cancer.

The J gene is TRBJ1-5, the V gene TRBV12-3 or TRBV12-4; D not certain. The length of the CDR3 is 13 residues. With 3 bases removed from V and 3 bases from J, the gap between germline ends came to 6 bases. The CDR3 spells CASSLGYNQPQHF. CDR3 sequence (DNA): TGTGCCAGCAGTTTGGGGTACAATCAGCCCCAGCATTTT.

This chain connects TRBV6-5 to TRBJ2-5; TRBD2 aligns across 7 bases. J lost 5 bases, V lost 5 bases, and 8 bases had no gene match. CDR1 MNHEY and CDR2 SVGAGI come from the germline V gene. The CDR3 has 14 amino acids. In DNA, the CDR3 is TGTGCCAGCAGTCTCCGGGGGGTGGCGGAGACCCAGTACTTC. Its protein is CASSLRGVAETQYF.

This clonotype was picked up many times. The chain links TRBV6-1 to TRBJ2-6, with D unresolved. Germline V gene data show CDR1 as MNHNS and CDR2 as SASEGT. Trimming shortened V by 8 bases and J by 0 bases, and 11 bases separated the two germline ends. The CDR3 covers 15 residues. This CDR3 reads CASLARSSGANVLTF. The CDR3 coding sequence is TGTGCCAGCTTGGCAAGAAGCTCTGGGGCCAACGTCCTGACTTTC.

This clonotype was seen only a few times. V and J are TRBV28 and TRBJ2-4; D uncertain. The CDR3 contains 14 residues. The germline CDR1 and CDR2 sequences are MDHEN and SYDVKM. V gave up 2 bases and J gave up 9 bases, with 14 bases separating them. The CDR3 reads CASSLEITRGIQYF. The CDR3 DNA reads TGTGCCAGCAGTTTAGAGATCACGCGCGGCATTCAGTACTTC.

This clonotype was counted only a few times. This chain joins TRBV20-1 and TRBJ1-2; D call uncertain. The CDR3 runs 13 residues. Between the trimmed V and J ends, which lost 6 bases and 0 bases, there was a span of 11 bases. Per the germline V gene, CDR1 is DFQATT and CDR2 is SNEGSKA (reference sequence). The CDR3 DNA is TGCAGTGCAAGACACCCGACTAACTATGGCTACACCTTC. This sequence encodes CSARHPTNYGYTF.

Only a few counts were recorded for this clonotype. V usage is TRBV5-4 and J usage is TRBJ1-1, with D perhaps TRBD1 (5 bases). The CDR3 runs to 14 residues. V dropped 4 bases and J dropped 6 bases, with 16 bases sitting between them. Per the germline V gene, CDR1 is SGHNT and CDR2 is YYREEE (reference sequence). The CDR3 reads CASSNRQSSAEAFF. For the CDR3, the DNA is TGTGCCAGCAGCAATAGACAGTCTTCAGCTGAAGCTTTCTTT.

V gene TRBV5-1 combines with J gene TRBJ2-2, with 11 bases fitting TRBD2. CDR3 size: 16 residues. J lost 1 base, V lost 5 bases, and 4 bases had no gene match. Germline V lookup: CDR1 SGHRS, CDR2 YFSETQ. The CDR3 protein is CASRSGTSGNTGELFF. The CDR3 coding sequence is TGCGCCAGCAGATCCGGGACTAGCGGGAACACCGGGGAGCTGTTTTTT.

This clonotype was observed many times. The V gene is TRBV12-3 or TRBV12-4, the J gene TRBJ2-1; D is perhaps TRBD2 (5 bases). Trimming stripped 2 bases from V and 9 bases from J, with 17 bases between. The CDR3 contains 15 residues. The CDR3 DNA reads as TGTGCCAGCAGTTTAAGTGTCCTAGCCATGACTGAGCAGTTCTTC. It is translated as CASSLSVLAMTEQFF.

This chain joins TRBV24-1 and TRBJ2-1, with 9 bases lining up with TRBD2. Germline CDR1 and CDR2: KGHDR and SFDVKD. With 5 bases clipped from V and 6 bases from J, the junction kept 16 bases outside the gene matches. The CDR3 consists of 18 residues. CDR3 sequence reads: CATSVGGSRGRAINEQFF. The CDR3 nucleotides are TGTGCCACCAGTGTTGGGGGGAGTCGCGGGAGGGCCATCAATGAGCAGTTCTTC.

This clonotype counts as medium-sized (0.01 to 0.1%). CDR3 region: CASSQQSGTQYDEQYF. In DNA, the CDR3 is TGCGCCAGCAGCCAACAGAGCGGGACCCAGTATGACGAGCAGTACTTC. The V call is TRBV4-1, the J call TRBJ2-7; TRBD2 agrees at 7 bases. V lost 2 bases and J lost 5; bases outside the gene matches: 12. Germline CDR1 and CDR2: MGHRA and YSYEKL. CDR3 size: 16 residues.

This clonotype has only a few counts. The rearrangement uses TRBV7-8 and TRBJ2-3, with TRBD2 matching over 11 bases. Germline V lookup: CDR1 SGHVS, CDR2 FQNEAQ. The CDR3 covers 16 residues. V shed 5 bases and J 2 bases; nucleotides not matched to a gene: 6. The CDR3 DNA is TGTGCCAGCAGCCCTCTAGCGGGGGGCTCCACAGATACGCAGTATTTT. This encodes CASSPLAGGSTDTQYF.

This clonotype was recorded a few times. V and J are TRBV13 and TRBJ2-5; D unresolved. CDR1 and CDR2 (germline): PRHDT, FYEKMQ (reference sequence). The CDR3 consists of 16 residues. V was cut by 5 bases and J by 2 bases, with 18 bases left in between. CDR3 protein: CASSLRVGPRQETQYF. As DNA, the CDR3 is TGTGCCAGCAGCCTAAGAGTGGGCCCTCGTCAAGAGACCCAGTACTTC.

In its sample, this clonotype was seen many times. At one end the junction does not follow the germline gene, possibly because of a read error. V and J are TRBV5-4 and TRBJ2-4; D is possibly TRBD1 or TRBD2 (5 bases each). The CDR3 sequence is 13 residues long. Looked up from germline, CDR1 is SGHNT and CDR2 is YYREEE (reference sequence). CDR3 sequence: CASSLAPRDPSSF. The DNA for the CDR3 is TGTGCCAGCAGCTTGGCACCCCGGGACCCCTCTTCTTTC.

In this sample, this clonotype turned up a few times. The chain joins TRBV7-8 to TRBJ2-2; TRBD2 matches 10 bases. Trimming took 6 bases from V and 1 from J; bases not matched to a gene: 5. The CDR3 spans 16 residues. CDR1 is SGHVS and CDR2 is FQNEAQ in the germline V gene. The CDR3, as DNA: TGTGCCAGCAGATACCGACTAGCGGGGAACACCGGGGAGCTGTTTTTT. Protein: CASRYRLAGNTGELFF. Complete variable domain (other parts from reference TRBV7-8 and TRBJ2-2): GAGVSQSPRYKVAKRGQDVALRCDPISGHVSLFWYQQALGQGPEFLTYFQNEAQLDKSGLPSDRFFAERPEGSVSTLKIQRTQQEDSAVYLCASRYRLAGNTGELFFGEGSRLTVL.

This clonotype was counted only a few times. The chain has TRBV6-2 or TRBV6-3 and TRBJ1-6, with D perhaps matching TRBD1 (5 bases). The germline V gene has CDR1 MNHEY and CDR2 SVGEGT. Trimming took off 0 bases at V and 7 bases at J, with 13 bases between the two ends. The CDR3 totals 16 residues. CDR3 nucleotide sequence: TGTGCCAGCAGTTACTCCCGACAGAAGCTGAATTCACCCCTCCACTTT. Protein: CASSYSRQKLNSPLHF.

This clonotype was seen a few times. The chain combines TRBV3-1 with TRBJ2-5; tentatively, D is TRBD1 or TRBD2 (5 bases each). The V gene's germline CDR1 is LGHDT and CDR2 YNNKEL (reference sequence). The V and J ends lost 4 bases and 5 bases respectively, with 11 bases between them. The CDR3 consists of 13 residues. The CDR3 DNA follows: TGTGCCAGCAGCCTAGCGTGGGGGGAGACCCAGTACTTC. Translation gives CASSLAWGETQYF.

There are a few counts of this clonotype. The rearrangement joins TRBV10-3 to TRBJ2-6; 10 nucleotides agree with TRBD1. The CDR3 runs 16 residues. J lost 2 bases, V lost 8 bases, and 6 bases had no gene match. Per germline, CDR1 ENHRY and CDR2 SYGVKD. CDR3 DNA sequence: TGTGCCATCCTAGGGACAGGGGAGGCTGGGGCCAACGTCCTGACTTTC. It yields the protein CAILGTGEAGANVLTF.

This clonotype was found a few times. V gene TRBV5-1 combines with J gene TRBJ1-5; 7 nucleotides agree with TRBD1. Germline CDR1 and CDR2: SGHRS and YFSETQ. With V trimmed by 0 bases and J by 5 bases, 5 bases remained unmatched. The CDR3 covers 15 residues. CDR3 region: CASSLESRGDQPQHF. The CDR3 bases are TGCGCCAGCAGCTTGGAGTCCAGGGGGGATCAGCCCCAGCATTTT.

The genes are TRBV2 and TRBJ1-2; 10 bases are shared with TRBD1. This CDR3 has 15 amino acids. Germline V gene lookup returns CDR1 SNHLY and CDR2 FYNNEI. Germline trimming cut 6 bases from V and 7 bases from J; bases unmatched to any gene: 11. CDR3 in DNA: TGTGCCAGCAGGGTACGACCGGACAGGGGGTTTGGCTACACCTTC. Translating it yields CASRVRPDRGFGYTF.

This clonotype was observed at least ten times. The gene calls are TRBV23-1 and TRBJ1-5; tentatively, D is TRBD1 (5 bases). TRBV23-1 is marked as an open reading frame, function uncertain. V lost 4 bases and J lost 6, with 19 bases in between. CDR3 length: 16 amino acids. CDR3 in amino acids: CASSLECREFGQPQHF. The CDR3 bases are TGCGCCAGCAGTCTGGAATGCAGGGAGTTTGGTCAGCCCCAGCATTTT.

J is TRBJ2-7 and V is TRBV5-6; D may be TRBD2 (6 bases). The CDR3 totals 13 residues. From germline, CDR1 is SGHDT and CDR2 YYEEEE. V lost 2 bases and J lost 0, with 6 bases in between. CDR3 coding DNA: TGTGCCAGCAGCTTCGGGAGCTCCTACGAGCAGTACTTC. Protein product: CASSFGSSYEQYF.

There are a few counts of this clonotype. CDR3 in DNA: TGCAGTGCTAGAGACCCTGGACAGGGGTCCTACGAGCAGTACTTC. Protein sequence: CSARDPGQGSYEQYF. The V gene is TRBV20-1, the J gene TRBJ2-7, with 9 bases matching TRBD1. CDR1 and CDR2 from the germline V gene are DFQATT and SNEGSKA (reference sequence). Trimming took 0 bases from V and 1 from J; bases not matched to a gene: 4. The CDR3 length is 15 residues.

This clonotype was found many times. The J gene is TRBJ1-1, the V gene TRBV6-2 or TRBV6-3; D is unresolved. The V and J ends lost 4 bases and 3 bases respectively, with 12 bases between them. CDR1 and CDR2 from the germline V gene are MNHEY and SVGEGT. The CDR3 is made up of 14 amino acids. DNA of the CDR3: TGTGCCAGCAGTTCCCTCGGTAGCGACACTGAAGCTTTCTTT. Amino acid sequence: CASSSLGSDTEAFF.

This clonotype was seen once. The chain links TRBV2 to TRBJ1-1; no clear D. Trimming removed 6 bases at V and 7 bases at J, with 9 bases between. The CDR3 has 11 residues. Germline V gene sequence: CDR1 SNHLY, CDR2 FYNNEI. CDR3 sequence: CASRVGFEAFF. The CDR3 coding sequence is TGTGCCAGCAGGGTGGGATTTGAAGCTTTCTTT.

In this sample, this clonotype turned up many times. The chain carries TRBV14 and TRBJ2-7, with TRBD1 identical over 9 bases. CDR1 is SGHDN and CDR2 is FVKESK in the germline V gene. The CDR3 extends over 15 amino acids. The V and J ends lost 6 bases and 4 bases, in that order; junction bases with no gene match: 10. The CDR3 DNA sequence: TGTGCCAGCAGTCTAGCCGGGACAGGGTTGTACGAGCAGTACTTC. The encoded protein is CASSLAGTGLYEQYF. Based on the CDR3 plus reference TRBV14 and TRBJ2-7, the full variable domain is EAGVTQFPSHSVIEKGQTVTLRCDPISGHDNLYWYRRVMGKEIKFLLHFVKESKQDESGMPNNRFLAERTGGTYSTLKVQPAELEDSGVYFCASSLAGTGLYEQYFGPGTRLTVT.

This clonotype showed up just a few times. This rearrangement joins TRBV6-6 to TRBJ2-7, with 14 bases matching TRBD2. The junction had 5 bases not matched to a gene; V was cut back by 6 bases and J by 1 base. Germline assignment: CDR1 MNHNY and CDR2 SVGAGI (reference sequence). This CDR3 has 16 residues. CDR3 in amino acids: CASSGTSGSLSYEQYF. In nucleotides, the CDR3 is TGTGCCAGCAGCGGGACTAGCGGGAGTTTATCCTACGAGCAGTACTTC.

This clonotype has a count of ten or more. The chain joins TRBV12-3 or TRBV12-4 to TRBJ2-2; D gene unclear. The CDR3 extends over 13 amino acids. Trimming removed 3 bases at V and 6 bases at J, with 8 bases between. CDR3: CASSLISPGELFF. The DNA for the CDR3 is TGTGCCAGCAGTTTGATCTCCCCCGGGGAGCTGTTTTTT.

This clonotype was seen more than once but under ten times. The CDR3 DNA sequence: TGTGCCACCAGCAGAGAGAGGGGCGGGGGCAATCAGCCCCAGCATTTT. As protein: CATSRERGGGNQPQHF. The chain combines TRBV15 with TRBJ1-5; possibly TRBD1 for D (5 bases). The CDR3 contains 16 residues. Germline CDR1 reads LNHNV; CDR2 reads YYDKDF (reference sequence). Trimming left V 0 bases short and J 2 bases short, with 11 bases between.